The T cell receptor beta chain described here comes from a study of tumor and adjacent non-tumor tissue in lung cancer. Across the study: The patients, roughly 10 men and 5 women, were about 30 to 76 with stage I to III disease. Samples averaged roughly 4 million productive TCRbeta reads each. Study results and limitations: Tumor repertoires had a smaller top 100 clone share than normal lung.

In this sample, this clonotype turned up once. Its specificity is unknown. This sample's RNA came from whole unsorted tissue. With 4 bases removed from V and 5 bases from J, the gap between germline ends came to 12 bases. The CDR3 has 14 residues. Germline V lookup: CDR1 ENHRY, CDR2 SYGVKD. Three rounds of nested PCR, following a modified ARM-PCR protocol, produced the TCRbeta library. TCRdb itself ran the multiplex PCR reads through MiXCR, one entry per CDR3 protein. The sample lists over 100,000 distinct CDR3 sequences, roughly 74% occurring once. This TCR derives from a woman aged 55-75 years with non-small cell lung cancer. The chain has TRBV10-3 and TRBJ1-5; no definite D call. The specimen sequenced was lung tumor tissue. The CDR3 coding sequence is TGTGCCATCAGTGTAGGTCCTGCTGATCAGCCCCAGCATTTT. Translated, it gives CAISVGPADQPQHF.